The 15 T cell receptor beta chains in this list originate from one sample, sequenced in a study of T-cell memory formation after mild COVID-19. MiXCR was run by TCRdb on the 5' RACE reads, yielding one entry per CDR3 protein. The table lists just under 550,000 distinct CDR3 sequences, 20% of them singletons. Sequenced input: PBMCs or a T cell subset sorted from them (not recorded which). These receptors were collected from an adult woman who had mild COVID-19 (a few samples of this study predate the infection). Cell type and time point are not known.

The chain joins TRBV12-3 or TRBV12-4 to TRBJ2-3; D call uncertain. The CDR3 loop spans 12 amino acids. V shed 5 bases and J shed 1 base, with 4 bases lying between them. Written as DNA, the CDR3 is TGTGCCAGCAGTAAAGGCACAGATACGCAGTATTTT. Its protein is CASSKGTDTQYF.

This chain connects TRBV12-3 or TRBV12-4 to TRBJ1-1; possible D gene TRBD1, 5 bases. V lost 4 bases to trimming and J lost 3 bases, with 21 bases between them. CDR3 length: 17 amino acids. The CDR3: CASSSVVVGLGDTEAFF. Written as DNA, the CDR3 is TGTGCCAGCAGTTCAGTAGTGGTCGGGTTGGGGGACACTGAAGCTTTCTTT.

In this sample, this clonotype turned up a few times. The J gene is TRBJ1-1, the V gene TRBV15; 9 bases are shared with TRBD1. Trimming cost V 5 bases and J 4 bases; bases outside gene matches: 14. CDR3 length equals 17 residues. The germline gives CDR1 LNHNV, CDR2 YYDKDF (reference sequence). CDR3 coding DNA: TGTGCCACCAGCCAAGGGGGACAGGGCGTTTTGATCACTGAAGCTTTCTTT. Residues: CATSQGGQGVLITEAFF.

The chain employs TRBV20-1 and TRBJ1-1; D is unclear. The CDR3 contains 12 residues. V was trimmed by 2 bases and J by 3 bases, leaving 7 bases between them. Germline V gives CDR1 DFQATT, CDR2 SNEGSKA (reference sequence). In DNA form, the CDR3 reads TGCAGTGCTAGATCCGGGGACACTGAAGCTTTCTTT. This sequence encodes CSARSGDTEAFF.

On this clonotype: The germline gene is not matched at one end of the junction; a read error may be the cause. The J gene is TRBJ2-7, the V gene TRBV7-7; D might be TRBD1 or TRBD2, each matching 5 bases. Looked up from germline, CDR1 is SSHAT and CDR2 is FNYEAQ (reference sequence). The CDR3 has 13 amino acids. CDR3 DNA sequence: TGTGCTAGCAGCTTTCGGGACCTAAGCGAGCAGTACTTC. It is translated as CASSFRDLSEQYF.

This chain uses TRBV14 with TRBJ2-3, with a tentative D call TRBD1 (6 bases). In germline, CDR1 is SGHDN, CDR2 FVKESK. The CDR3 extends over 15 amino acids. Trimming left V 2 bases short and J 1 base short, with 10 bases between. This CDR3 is CASSQQGLGTDTQYF. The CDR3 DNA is TGTGCCAGCAGCCAACAGGGGCTGGGCACAGATACGCAGTATTTT.

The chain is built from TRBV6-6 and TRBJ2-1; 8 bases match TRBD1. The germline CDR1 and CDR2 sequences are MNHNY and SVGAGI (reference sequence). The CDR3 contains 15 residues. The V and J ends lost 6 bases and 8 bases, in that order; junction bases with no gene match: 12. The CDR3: CASSKRQGNSDEQFF. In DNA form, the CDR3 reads TGTGCCAGCAGCAAGAGACAGGGGAATTCCGATGAGCAGTTCTTC.

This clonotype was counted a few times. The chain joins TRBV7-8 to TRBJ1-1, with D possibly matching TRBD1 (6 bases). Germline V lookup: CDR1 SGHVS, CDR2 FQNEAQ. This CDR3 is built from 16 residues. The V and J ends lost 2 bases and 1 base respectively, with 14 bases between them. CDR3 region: CASSLRRGLGNTEAFF. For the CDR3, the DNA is TGTGCCAGCAGCTTAAGACGGGGGCTCGGGAACACTGAAGCTTTCTTT.

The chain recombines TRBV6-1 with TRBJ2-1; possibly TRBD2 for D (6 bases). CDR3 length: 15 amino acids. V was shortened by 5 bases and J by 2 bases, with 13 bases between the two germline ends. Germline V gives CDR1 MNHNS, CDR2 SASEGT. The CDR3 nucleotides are TGTGCCAGCAGTTCCTGGGAGGTCCCCTACAATGAGCAGTTCTTC. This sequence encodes CASSSWEVPYNEQFF.

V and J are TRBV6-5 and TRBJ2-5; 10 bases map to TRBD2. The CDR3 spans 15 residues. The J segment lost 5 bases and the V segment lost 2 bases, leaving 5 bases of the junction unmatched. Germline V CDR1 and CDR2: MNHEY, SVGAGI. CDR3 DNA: TGTGCCAGCAGTTACAAGCGGGGGGGCCGGGAGACCCAGTACTTC. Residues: CASSYKRGGRETQYF.

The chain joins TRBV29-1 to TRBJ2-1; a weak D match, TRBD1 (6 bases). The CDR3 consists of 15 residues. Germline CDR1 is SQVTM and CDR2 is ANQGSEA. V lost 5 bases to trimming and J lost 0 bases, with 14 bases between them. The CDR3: CSVHDRLSSYNEQFF. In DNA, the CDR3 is TGCAGCGTTCACGACAGGCTGAGCTCCTACAATGAGCAGTTCTTC.

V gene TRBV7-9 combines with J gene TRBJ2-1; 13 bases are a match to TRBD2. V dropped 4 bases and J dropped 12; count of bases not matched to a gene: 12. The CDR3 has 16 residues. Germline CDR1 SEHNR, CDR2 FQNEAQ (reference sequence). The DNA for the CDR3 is TGTGCCAGCAGCTCCGGGACTAGCGGGGCTCCTTTTGGGCAGTTCTTC. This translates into CASSSGTSGAPFGQFF.

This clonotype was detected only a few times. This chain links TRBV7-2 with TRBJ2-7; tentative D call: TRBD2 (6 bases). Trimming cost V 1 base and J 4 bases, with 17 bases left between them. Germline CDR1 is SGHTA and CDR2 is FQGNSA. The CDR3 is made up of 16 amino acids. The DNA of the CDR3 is TGTGCCAGCAGCTTAGACTTCGGGGGAGTCCTTTACGAGCAGTACTTC. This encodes CASSLDFGGVLYEQYF.

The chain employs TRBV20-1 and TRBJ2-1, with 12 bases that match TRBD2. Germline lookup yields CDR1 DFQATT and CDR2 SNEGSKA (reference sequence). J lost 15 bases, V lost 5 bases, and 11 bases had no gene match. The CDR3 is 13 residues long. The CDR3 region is CSALDPSGGAGFF. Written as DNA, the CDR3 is TGCAGTGCTCTAGACCCTAGCGGGGGGGCCGGGTTCTTC.

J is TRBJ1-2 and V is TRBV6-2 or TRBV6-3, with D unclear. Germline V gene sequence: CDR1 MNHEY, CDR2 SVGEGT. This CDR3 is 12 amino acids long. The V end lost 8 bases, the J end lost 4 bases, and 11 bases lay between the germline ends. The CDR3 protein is CASRSDSYGYTF. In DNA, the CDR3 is TGTGCCAGCCGAAGTGACTCCTATGGCTACACCTTC.